This T cell receptor beta chain was recovered during a study of multiple sclerosis patients with progressive multifocal leukoencephalopathy. Study-wide results and limits: Most PML patients had lower entropy, suggesting less diverse TRB repertoires.

This CDR3 has 12 residues. V was pared by 9 bases and J by 4 bases, with 4 bases of the junction left unmatched. Germline V gene sequence: CDR1 MDHEN, CDR2 SYDVKM. Each PCR contained spiked synthetic TR CDR3 controls spanning every V-J pairing. Profiled with immunoSEQ multiplex PCR; TCRdb holds only in-frame clones, not every one. The repertoire holds under 40,000 clones, about 91% seen once, with about 1.5% in the top ten. Details on this clone: The antigen is not known.

Documented time point: before natalizumab initiation. Before the first natalizumab infusion, T0 blood samples were taken. Sequences were obtained from PBMCs. This sequence originates from a human donor with multiple sclerosis. The gene calls are TRBV28 and TRBJ1-2, with 8 bases that match TRBD1. CDR3 sequence reads: CASEGTGYGYTF. The CDR3 DNA sequence: TGTGCCAGTGAGGGGACAGGCTATGGCTACACCTTC.